These 2 T cell receptor beta chains were all obtained from the same sample, sequenced in a study of PD-1 blockade in mismatch repair-deficient tumors. Profiling relied on immunoSEQ multiplex PCR, and the TCRdb table lists in-frame clones only, not all of them. The profile covers 35,000 to 45,000 clones, with roughly 84% appearing a single time and around 4.2% taken by the ten largest. This material consisted of peripheral blood, taken roughly 75 weeks after starting pembrolizumab. These receptors came from an adult with mismatch repair-deficient cancer.

The rearrangement uses TRBV6-5 and TRBJ2-5, with D uncertain. V shed 3 bases and J shed 5 bases, with 10 bases lying between them. The CDR3 runs to 13 residues. Germline lookup yields CDR1 MNHEY and CDR2 SVGAGI. CDR3 bases: TGTGCCAGCAGTTATTTGGGATGGGAGACCCAGTACTTC. This sequence encodes CASSYLGWETQYF.

The rearrangement uses TRBV27 and TRBJ2-7, with TRBD2 matching over 9 bases. This CDR3 is 15 amino acids long. Germline values: CDR1 MNHEY, CDR2 SMNVEV (reference sequence). The trim removed 3 bases at V and 4 bases at J, leaving 7 bases unmatched. The CDR3 DNA sequence: TGTGCCAGCAGTTTCGCTAGCGGGAAAATGTACGAGCAGTACTTC. Protein product: CASSFASGKMYEQYF.